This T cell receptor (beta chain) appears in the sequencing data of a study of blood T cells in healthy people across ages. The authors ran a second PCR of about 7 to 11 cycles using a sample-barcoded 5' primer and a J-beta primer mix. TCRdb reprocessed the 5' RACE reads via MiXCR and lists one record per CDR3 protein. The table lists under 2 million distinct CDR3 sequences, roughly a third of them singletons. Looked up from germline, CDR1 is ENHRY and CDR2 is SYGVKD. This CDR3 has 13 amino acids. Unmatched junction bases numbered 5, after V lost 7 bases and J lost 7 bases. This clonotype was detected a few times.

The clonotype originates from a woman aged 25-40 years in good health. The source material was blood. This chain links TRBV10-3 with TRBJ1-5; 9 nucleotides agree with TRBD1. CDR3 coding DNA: TGTGCCATCAAGGACAGGGGAGGACAGCCCCAGCATTTT. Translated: CAIKDRGGQPQHF.